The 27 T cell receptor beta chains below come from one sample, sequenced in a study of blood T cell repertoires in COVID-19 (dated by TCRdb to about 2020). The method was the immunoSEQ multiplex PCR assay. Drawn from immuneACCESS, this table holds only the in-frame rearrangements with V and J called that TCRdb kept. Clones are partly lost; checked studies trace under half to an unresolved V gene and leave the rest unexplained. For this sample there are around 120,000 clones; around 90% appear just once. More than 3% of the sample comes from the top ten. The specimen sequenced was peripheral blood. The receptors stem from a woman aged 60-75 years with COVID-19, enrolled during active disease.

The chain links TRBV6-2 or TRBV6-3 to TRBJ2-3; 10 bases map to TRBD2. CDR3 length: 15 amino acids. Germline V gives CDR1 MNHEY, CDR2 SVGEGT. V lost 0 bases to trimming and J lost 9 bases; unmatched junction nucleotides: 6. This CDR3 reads CASSYSSAGGPTQYF. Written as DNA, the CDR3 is TGTGCCAGCAGTTACTCTTCAGCGGGGGGGCCAACGCAGTATTTT.

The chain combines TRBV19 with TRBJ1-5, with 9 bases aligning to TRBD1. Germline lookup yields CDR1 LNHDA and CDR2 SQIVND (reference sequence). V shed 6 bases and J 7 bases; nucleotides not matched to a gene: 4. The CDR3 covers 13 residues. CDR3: CASSGQGRQPQHF. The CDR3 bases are TGTGCCAGTAGCGGACAGGGGAGGCAGCCCCAGCATTTT.

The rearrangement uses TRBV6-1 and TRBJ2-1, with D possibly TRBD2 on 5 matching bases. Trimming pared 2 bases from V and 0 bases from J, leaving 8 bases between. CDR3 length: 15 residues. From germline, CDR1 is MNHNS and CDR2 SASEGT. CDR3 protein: CASSERRGSYNEQFF. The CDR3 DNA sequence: TGTGCCAGCAGTGAACGCCGGGGCTCCTACAATGAGCAGTTCTTC.

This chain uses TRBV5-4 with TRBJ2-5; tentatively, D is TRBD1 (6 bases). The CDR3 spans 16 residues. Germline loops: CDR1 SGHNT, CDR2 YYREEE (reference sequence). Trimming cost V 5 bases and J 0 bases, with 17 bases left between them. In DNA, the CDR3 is TGTGCCAGCAGACGCGGACAGCAGCAGTACCAAGAGACCCAGTACTTC. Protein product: CASRRGQQQYQETQYF.

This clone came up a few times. In nucleotides, the CDR3 is TGTGCCAGCAGCCCATCCGGGACTAGCGGTAATTTTATCCAGGGCTTGAGCTACGAGCAGTACTTC. Protein sequence: CASSPSGTSGNFIQGLSYEQYF. The chain uses TRBV3-1 (or the pseudogene TRBV3-2) and TRBJ2-7; 11 positions agree with TRBD2. From germline, CDR1 is LGHDT and CDR2 YNNKEL (reference sequence). Trimming took 4 bases from V and 3 from J; bases not matched to a gene: 26. The CDR3 extends over 22 amino acids.

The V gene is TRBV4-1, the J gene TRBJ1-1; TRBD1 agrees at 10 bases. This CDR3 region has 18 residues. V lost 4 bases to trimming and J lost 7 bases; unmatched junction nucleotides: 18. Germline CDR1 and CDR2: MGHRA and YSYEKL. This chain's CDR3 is CASSPARRDRGFRGEAFF. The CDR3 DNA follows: TGCGCCAGCAGCCCGGCACGTAGGGACAGGGGTTTCAGGGGTGAAGCTTTCTTT.

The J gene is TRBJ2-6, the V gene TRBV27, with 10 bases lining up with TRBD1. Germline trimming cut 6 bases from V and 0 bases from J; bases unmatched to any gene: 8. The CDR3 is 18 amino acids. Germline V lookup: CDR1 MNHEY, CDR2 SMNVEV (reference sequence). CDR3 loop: CASRHLGQGDSGANVLTF. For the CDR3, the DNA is TGTGCCAGCAGACACCTCGGACAGGGGGACTCTGGGGCCAACGTCCTGACTTTC.

The CDR3 reads CASSVDPDRGEKLFF. CDR3 DNA sequence: TGTGCCAGCAGCGTCGACCCCGACAGGGGTGAAAAACTGTTTTTT. The chain carries TRBV9 and TRBJ1-4, with 8 bases fitting TRBD1. The CDR3 length is 15 residues. The germline V gene encodes CDR1 SGDLS and CDR2 YYNGEE. V lost 2 bases, J lost 7 bases, and 7 bases stayed unmatched.

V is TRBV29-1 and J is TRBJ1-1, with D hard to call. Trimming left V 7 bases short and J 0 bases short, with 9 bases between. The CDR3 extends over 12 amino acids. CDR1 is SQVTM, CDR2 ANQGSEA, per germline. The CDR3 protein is CSASDLNTEAFF. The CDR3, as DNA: TGCAGCGCATCGGACTTGAACACTGAAGCTTTCTTT.

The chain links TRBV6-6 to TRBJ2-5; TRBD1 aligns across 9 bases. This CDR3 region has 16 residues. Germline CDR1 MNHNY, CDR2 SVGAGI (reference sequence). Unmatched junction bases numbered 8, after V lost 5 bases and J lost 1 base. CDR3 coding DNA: TGTGCCAGCAGTAACCGGGACAGGGAGATCCAAGAGACCCAGTACTTC. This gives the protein CASSNRDREIQETQYF.

The CDR3 sequence: CARSHQPRRQGAKGEQYF. In DNA form, the CDR3 reads TGTGCCAGAAGCCACCAGCCCCGTCGACAGGGGGCTAAAGGCGAGCAGTACTTC. The chain couples TRBV5-3 to TRBJ2-7, with 10 bases that match TRBD1. TRBV5-3 is marked as an open reading frame, function uncertain. The CDR3 is 18 residues long. V lost 4 bases, J lost 6 bases, and 19 bases stayed unmatched.

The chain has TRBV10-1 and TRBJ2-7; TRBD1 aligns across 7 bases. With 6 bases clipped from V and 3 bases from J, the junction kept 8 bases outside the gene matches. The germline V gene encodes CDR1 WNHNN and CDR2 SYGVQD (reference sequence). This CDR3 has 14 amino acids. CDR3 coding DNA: TGCGCCAGCAGAGACCGGGACAGCGGCTACGAGCAGTACTTC. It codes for CASRDRDSGYEQYF.

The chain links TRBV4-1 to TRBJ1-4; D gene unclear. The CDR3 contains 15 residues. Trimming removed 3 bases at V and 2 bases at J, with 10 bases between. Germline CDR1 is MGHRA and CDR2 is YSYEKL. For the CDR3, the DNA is TGCGCCAGCAGCCAGGGGAGGGTTACTAATGAAAAACTGTTTTTT. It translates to CASSQGRVTNEKLFF.

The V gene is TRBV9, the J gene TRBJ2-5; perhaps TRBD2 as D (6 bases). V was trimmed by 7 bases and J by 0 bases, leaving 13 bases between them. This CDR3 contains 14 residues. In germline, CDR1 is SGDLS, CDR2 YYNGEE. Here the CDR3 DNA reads TGTGCCAGCGGTCCCCGGGGGAACCAAGAGACCCAGTACTTC. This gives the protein CASGPRGNQETQYF. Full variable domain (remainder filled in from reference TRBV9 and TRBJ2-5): DSGVTQTPKHLITATGQRVTLRCSPRSGDLSVYWYQQSLDQGLQFLIQYYNGEERAKGNILERFSAQQFPDLHSELNLSSLELGDSALYFCASGPRGNQETQYFGPGTRLLVL.

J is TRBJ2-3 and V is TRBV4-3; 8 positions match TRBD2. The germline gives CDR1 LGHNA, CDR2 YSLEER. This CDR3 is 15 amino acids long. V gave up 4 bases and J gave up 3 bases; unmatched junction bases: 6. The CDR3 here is CASSPGGVETDTQYF. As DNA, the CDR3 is TGCGCCAGCAGCCCCGGGGGGGTGGAAACAGATACGCAGTATTTT.

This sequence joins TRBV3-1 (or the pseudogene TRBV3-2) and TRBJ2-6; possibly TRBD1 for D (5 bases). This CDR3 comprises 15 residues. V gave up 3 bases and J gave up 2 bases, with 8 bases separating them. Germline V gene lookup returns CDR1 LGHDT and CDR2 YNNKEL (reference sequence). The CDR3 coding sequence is TGTGCCAGCAGCCACGCAGGGACTGGGGCCAACGTCCTGACTTTC. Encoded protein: CASSHAGTGANVLTF.

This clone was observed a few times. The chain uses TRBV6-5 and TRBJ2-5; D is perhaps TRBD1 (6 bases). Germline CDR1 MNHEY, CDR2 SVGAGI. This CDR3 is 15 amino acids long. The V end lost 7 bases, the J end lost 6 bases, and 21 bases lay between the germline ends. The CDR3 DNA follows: TGTGCCAGCACCAGAATTCGGACAGAGAGACAGACCCAGTACTTC. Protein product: CASTRIRTERQTQYF.

CDR3 in DNA: TGTGCCAGCAGCCCCTCCGGGGAGCTGTTTTTT. The encoded protein is CASSPSGELFF. The chain has TRBV7-2 and TRBJ2-2; unclear D gene. The CDR3 consists of 11 residues. V shed 5 bases and J shed 6 bases, with 4 bases lying between them. Germline values: CDR1 SGHTA, CDR2 FQGNSA.

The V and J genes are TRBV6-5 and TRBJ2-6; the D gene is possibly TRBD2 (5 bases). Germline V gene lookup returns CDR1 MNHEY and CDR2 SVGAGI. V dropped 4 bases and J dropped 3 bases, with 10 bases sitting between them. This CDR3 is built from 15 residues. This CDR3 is CASSSSGNGANVLTF. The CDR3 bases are TGTGCCAGCAGTTCCAGCGGTAATGGGGCCAACGTCCTGACTTTC.

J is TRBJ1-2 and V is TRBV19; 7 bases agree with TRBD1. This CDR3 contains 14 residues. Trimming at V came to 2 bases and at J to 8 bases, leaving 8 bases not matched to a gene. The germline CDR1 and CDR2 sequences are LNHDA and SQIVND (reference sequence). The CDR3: CASSINGQVGGYTF. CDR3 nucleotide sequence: TGTGCCAGTAGTATAAATGGACAGGTAGGCGGCTACACCTTC. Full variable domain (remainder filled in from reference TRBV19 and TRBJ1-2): DGGITQSPKYLFRKEGQNVTLSCEQNLNHDAMYWYRQDPGQGLRLIYYSQIVNDFQKGDIAEGYSVSREKKESFPLTVTSAQKNPTAFYLCASSINGQVGGYTFGSGTRLTVV.

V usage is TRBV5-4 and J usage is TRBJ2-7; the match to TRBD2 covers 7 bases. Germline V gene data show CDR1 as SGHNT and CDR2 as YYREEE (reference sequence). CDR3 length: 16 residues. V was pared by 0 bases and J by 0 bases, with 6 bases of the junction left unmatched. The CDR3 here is CASSLAVASGSYEQYF. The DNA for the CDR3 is TGTGCCAGCAGCTTGGCCGTAGCTAGCGGCTCCTACGAGCAGTACTTC.

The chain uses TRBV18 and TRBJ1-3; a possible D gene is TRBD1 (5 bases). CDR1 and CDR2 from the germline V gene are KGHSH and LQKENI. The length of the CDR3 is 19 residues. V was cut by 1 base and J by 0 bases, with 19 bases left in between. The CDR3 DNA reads TGTGCCAGCTCACCACGCGAAGGGGTCCCTCAGAGCTCTGGAAACACCATATATTTT. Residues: CASSPREGVPQSSGNTIYF.

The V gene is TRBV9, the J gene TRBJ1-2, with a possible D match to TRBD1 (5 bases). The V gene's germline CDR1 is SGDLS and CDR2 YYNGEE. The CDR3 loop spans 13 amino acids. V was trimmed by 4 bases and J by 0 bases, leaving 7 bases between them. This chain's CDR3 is CASSKDTNYGYTF. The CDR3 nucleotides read TGTGCCAGCAGCAAGGACACTAACTATGGCTACACCTTC.

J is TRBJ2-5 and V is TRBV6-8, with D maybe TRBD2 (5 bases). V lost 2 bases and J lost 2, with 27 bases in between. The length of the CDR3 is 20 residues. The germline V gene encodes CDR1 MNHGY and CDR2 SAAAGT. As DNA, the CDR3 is TGTGCCAGCAGTTACGGGAGTTCAAAACAAGAGCGGCGCGGACAAGAGACCCAGTACTTC. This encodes CASSYGSSKQERRGQETQYF.

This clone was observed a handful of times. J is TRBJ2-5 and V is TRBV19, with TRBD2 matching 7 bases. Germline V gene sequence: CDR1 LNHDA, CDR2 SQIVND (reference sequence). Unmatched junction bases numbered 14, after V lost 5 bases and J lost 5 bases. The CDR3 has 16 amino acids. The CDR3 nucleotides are TGTGCCAGTAGTGGGAGGGGTAGGAACGGGAAGGAGACCCAGTACTTC. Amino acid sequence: CASSGRGRNGKETQYF.

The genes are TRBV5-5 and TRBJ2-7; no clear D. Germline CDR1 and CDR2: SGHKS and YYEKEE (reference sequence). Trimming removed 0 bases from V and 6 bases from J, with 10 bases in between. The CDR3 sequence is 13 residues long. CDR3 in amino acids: CASSLGIRGEQYF. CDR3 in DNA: TGTGCCAGCAGCTTGGGTATAAGAGGCGAGCAGTACTTC. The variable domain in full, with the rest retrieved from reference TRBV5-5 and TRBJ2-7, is DAGVTQSPTHLIKTRGQQVTLRCSPISGHKSVSWYQQVLGQGPQFIFQYYEKEERGRGNFPDRFSARQFPNYSSELNVNALLLGDSALYLCASSLGIRGEQYFGPGTRLTVT.

CDR3 residues: CARTKKDRVTGELFF. The CDR3 coding sequence is TGCGCCAGGACGAAAAAGGACAGGGTCACCGGGGAGCTGTTTTTT. The chain links TRBV23-1 to TRBJ2-2; 8 bases map to TRBD1. TRBV23-1 is designated an ORF whose function remains uncertain. The V segment lost 9 bases and the J segment 4 bases; nucleotides outside the gene matches: 10. The CDR3 runs to 15 residues.